These 5 T cell receptor beta chains were all obtained from the same sample, sequenced in a study of T cell repertoires in cytomegalovirus infection. Via MiXCR, TCRdb re-called the reads, giving one row per CDR3 protein. The sample carries under 250,000 distinct CDR3 sequences, about 7% recorded once. What was sequenced was PBMCs. The source of these receptors is a human donor in good health (CMV status not recorded). Some clones in this sample may be carry-over from other donors' samples.

This clonotype has ten or more counts. The V gene is TRBV12-3 or TRBV12-4, the J gene TRBJ1-1, with D unclear. Trimming removed 5 bases at V and 3 bases at J, with 10 bases between. CDR3 length equals 13 residues. CDR3 in DNA: TGTGCCAGCAGTCAACAGATTCACACTGAAGCTTTCTTT. Its translation is CASSQQIHTEAFF.

This sequence joins TRBV29-1 and TRBJ2-3; 8 nucleotides line up with TRBD1. This CDR3 has 15 residues. Unmatched junction bases numbered 6, after V lost 4 bases and J lost 0 bases. From germline, CDR1 is SQVTM and CDR2 ANQGSEA. The CDR3 DNA sequence: TGCAGCGTTGGGGAGACAGGGGCTAGCACAGATACGCAGTATTTT. Residues: CSVGETGASTDTQYF.

Many counts were recorded for this clonotype. The rearrangement uses TRBV10-3 and TRBJ2-7, with 11 nucleotides matching TRBD2. Trimming at V came to 5 bases and at J to 3 bases, leaving 9 bases not matched to a gene. The CDR3 covers 16 residues. CDR1 and CDR2 from the germline V gene are ENHRY and SYGVKD. The CDR3 DNA reads as TGTGCCATCAGTCCTTTTCTAGCGGGGGGACTCTACGAGCAGTACTTC. Its protein product is CAISPFLAGGLYEQYF.

This clonotype was observed at least ten times. V and J are TRBV29-1 and TRBJ2-4; D is perhaps TRBD2 (6 bases). With 2 bases removed from V and 1 base from J, the gap between germline ends came to 12 bases. The germline V gene has CDR1 SQVTM and CDR2 ANQGSEA. The CDR3 is 15 amino acids. The CDR3 DNA sequence: TGCAGCGTTGAAAGGCGCGGGGAGGCCAAAAACATTCAGTACTTC. This sequence encodes CSVERRGEAKNIQYF.

This clonotype appeared many times. This chain uses TRBV7-2 with TRBJ2-6; D perhaps matches TRBD2 (5 bases). Germline V gene sequence: CDR1 SGHTA, CDR2 FQGNSA. Trimming shortened V by 10 bases and J by 4 bases, and 14 bases separated the two germline ends. This CDR3 has 14 amino acids. The CDR3 DNA follows: TGTGCCACCCGAATCGGGATAGGGGCCAACGTCCTGACTTTC. As protein: CATRIGIGANVLTF. Complete variable domain (other parts from reference TRBV7-2 and TRBJ2-6): GAGVSQSPSNKVTEKGKDVELRCDPISGHTALYWYRQSLGQGLEFLIYFQGNSAPDKSGLPSDRFSAERTGGSVSTLTIQRTQQEDSAVYLCATRIGIGANVLTFGAGSRLTVL.